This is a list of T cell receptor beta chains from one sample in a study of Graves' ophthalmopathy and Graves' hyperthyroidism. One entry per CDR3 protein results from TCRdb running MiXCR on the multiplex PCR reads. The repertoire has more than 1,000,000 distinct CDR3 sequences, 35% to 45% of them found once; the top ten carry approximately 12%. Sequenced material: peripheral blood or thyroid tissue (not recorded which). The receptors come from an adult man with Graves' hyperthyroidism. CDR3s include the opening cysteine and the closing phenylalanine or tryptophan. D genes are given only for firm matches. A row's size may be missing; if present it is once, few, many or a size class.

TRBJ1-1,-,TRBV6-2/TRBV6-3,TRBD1,CASSYSTGITEAFF,TGTGCCAGCAGTTACTCGACAGGGATTACTGAAGCTTTCTTT
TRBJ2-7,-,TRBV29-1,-,CSVEDRAPGLYEQYF,TGCAGCGTTGAAGATCGGGCTCCGGGACTCTACGAGCAGTACTTC
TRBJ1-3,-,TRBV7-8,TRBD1,CASSPGQGAAIYF,TGTGCCAGCAGCCCGGGACAGGGGGCCGCCATATATTTT
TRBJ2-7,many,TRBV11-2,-,CASSQPVGERSYEQYF,TGTGCCAGCAGCCAGCCTGTCGGGGAACGCTCCTACGAGCAGTACTTC
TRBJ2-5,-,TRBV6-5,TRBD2,CASSWSSGRAGKETQYF,TGTGCCAGCAGTTGGTCTAGCGGGAGGGCCGGGAAGGAGACCCAGTACTTC
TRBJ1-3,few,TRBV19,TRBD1,CASSIADRVSGNTIYF,TGTGCCAGTAGTATTGCGGACAGGGTTTCTGGAAACACCATATATTTT
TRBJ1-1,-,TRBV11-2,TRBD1,CASSFYTGTGGTEAFF,TGTGCCAGCAGCTTCTACACCGGGACAGGGGGCACTGAAGCTTTCTTT
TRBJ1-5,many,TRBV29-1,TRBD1,CSARDRGLGQPQHF,TGCAGCGCAAGGGACAGGGGCCTAGGGCAGCCCCAGCATTTT
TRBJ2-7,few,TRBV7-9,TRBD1,CASSLVHGTGGLGGYEQYF,TGTGCCAGCAGCTTAGTGCACGGGACAGGGGGCCTTGGGGGCTACGAGCAGTACTTC
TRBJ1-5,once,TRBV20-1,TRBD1,CSARDGTGDIQPQHF,TGCAGTGCTAGAGACGGGACAGGGGATATTCAGCCCCAGCATTTT
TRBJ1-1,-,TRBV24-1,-,CATSDPLAEAFF,TGTGCCACCAGTGATCCCTTGGCGGAAGCTTTCTTT
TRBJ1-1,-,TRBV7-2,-,CAGSLASPNTEAFF,TGTGCCGGCAGCTTAGCATCCCCGAACACTGAAGCTTTCTTT
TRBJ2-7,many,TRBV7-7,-,CASSLGHSYEQYF,TGTGCCAGCAGCTTGGGTCACTCCTACGAGCAGTACTTC
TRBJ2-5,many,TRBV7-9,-,CASSLGDRKEQETQYF,TGTGCCAGCAGCTTAGGGGACCGAAAGGAGCAAGAGACCCAGTACTTC
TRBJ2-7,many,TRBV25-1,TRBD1,CASSGPGTGRYEQYF,TGTGCCAGCAGTGGACCCGGGACAGGGAGGTACGAGCAGTACTTC
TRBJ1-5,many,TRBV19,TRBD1,CASTAPGGGNQPQHF,TGTGCCAGCACCGCCCCAGGGGGAGGCAATCAGCCCCAGCATTTT
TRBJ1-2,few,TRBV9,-,CASSVSGTYGYTF,TGTGCCAGCAGCGTATCAGGGACCTATGGCTACACCTTC
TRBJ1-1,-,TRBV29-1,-,CSTGQLNTEAFF,TGCAGCACGGGGCAGTTGAACACTGAAGCTTTCTTT
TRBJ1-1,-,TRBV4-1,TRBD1,CASSQAPTGGHEAFF,TGCGCCAGCAGCCAAGCCCCGACAGGGGGTCATGAAGCTTTCTTT
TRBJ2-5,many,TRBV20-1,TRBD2,CSATSGSSLIETQYF,TGCAGTGCTACTAGCGGGAGTAGTCTTATAGAGACCCAGTACTTC
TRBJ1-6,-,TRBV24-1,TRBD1,CATSDGTAGNSPLHF,TGTGCCACCAGTGATGGGACAGCCGGCAATTCACCCCTCCACTTT
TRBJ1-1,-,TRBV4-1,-,CASSQASLVRTEAFF,TGCGCCAGCAGCCAAGCCTCTTTGGTTAGAACTGAAGCTTTCTTT
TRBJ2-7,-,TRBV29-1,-,CRFLGSSYEQYF,TGCAGGTTCCTCGGGTCCTCCTACGAGCAGTACTTC
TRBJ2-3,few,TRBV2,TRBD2,CASRAGTSESTDTQYF,TGTGCCAGCAGGGCCGGGACTAGCGAGAGCACAGATACGCAGTATTTT
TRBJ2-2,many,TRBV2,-,CASSRDPGRSGELFF,TGTGCCAGCAGCAGGGACCCTGGCCGATCCGGGGAGCTGTTTTTT
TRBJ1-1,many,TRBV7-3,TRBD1,CASSLTGTGGMNTEAFF,TGTGCCAGCAGCTTAACGGGGACAGGGGGCATGAACACTGAAGCTTTCTTT
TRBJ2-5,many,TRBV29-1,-,CSVEPAGETQYF,TGCAGCGTTGAACCCGCGGGGGAGACCCAGTACTTC
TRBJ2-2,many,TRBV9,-,CASSAETGTGELFF,TGTGCCAGCAGCGCGGAGACGGGCACCGGGGAGCTGTTTTTT
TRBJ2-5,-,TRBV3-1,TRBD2,CASSRASGAQETQYF,TGTGCCAGCAGCCGGGCTAGCGGGGCGCAAGAGACCCAGTACTTC
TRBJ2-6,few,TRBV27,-,CASSLQGYGANVLTF,TGTGCCAGCAGTTTACAGGGTTATGGGGCCAACGTCCTGACTTTC
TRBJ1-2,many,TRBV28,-,CASSLSAGRHYGYTF,TGTGCCAGCAGTTTATCGGCTGGGCGGCACTATGGCTACACCTTC
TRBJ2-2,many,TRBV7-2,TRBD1,CASSSTGMILRELFF,TGTGCCAGCAGCTCGACAGGGATGATTCTACGGGAGCTGTTTTTT
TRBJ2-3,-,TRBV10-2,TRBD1,CASSADRVSTDTQYF,TGCGCCAGCAGTGCGGACAGGGTGAGCACAGATACGCAGTATTTT
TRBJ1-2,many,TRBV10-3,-,CAATTGRDLYGYTF,TGTGCCGCCACAACGGGCAGGGATCTCTATGGCTACACCTTC
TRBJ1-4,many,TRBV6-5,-,CASSYSFPNLVLFF,TGTGCCAGCAGTTACTCGTTCCCGAATTTGGTACTGTTTTTT
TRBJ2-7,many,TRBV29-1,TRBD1,CSGRTGYEQYF,TGCAGCGGCCGGACAGGGTACGAGCAGTACTTC
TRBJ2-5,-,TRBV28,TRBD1,CASSNGQGLETQYF,TGTGCCAGCAGTAACGGACAGGGACTCGAGACCCAGTACTTC
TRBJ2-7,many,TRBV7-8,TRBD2,CASSLRATSNYEQYF,TGTGCCAGCAGCTTACGAGCGACTAGCAACTACGAGCAGTACTTC
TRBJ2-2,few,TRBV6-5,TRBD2,CASLLAVNTGELFF,TGTGCCAGCCTACTAGCGGTTAACACCGGGGAGCTGTTTTTT
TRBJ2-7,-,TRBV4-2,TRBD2,CASSQDFSGRSYEQYF,TGTGCCAGCAGCCAAGATTTTAGCGGGAGATCCTACGAGCAGTACTTC
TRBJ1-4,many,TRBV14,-,CASSQDRTGKKLFF,TGTGCCAGCAGCCAAGATCGGACGGGGAAAAAACTGTTTTTT
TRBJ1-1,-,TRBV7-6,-,CASSLGVWMNTEAFF,TGTGCCAGCAGCCTCGGGGTTTGGATGAACACTGAAGCTTTCTTT
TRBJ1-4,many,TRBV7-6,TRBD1,CASSSRQGENEKLFF,TGTGCCAGCAGCTCAAGACAGGGGGAAAATGAAAAACTGTTTTTT
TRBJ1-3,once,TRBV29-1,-,CSVEEGGYGNTIYF,TGCAGCGTTGAAGAGGGGGGTTACGGAAACACCATATATTTT
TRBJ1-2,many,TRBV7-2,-,CASSSFQGYGYTF,TGTGCCAGCAGCTCATTCCAGGGGTATGGCTACACCTTC
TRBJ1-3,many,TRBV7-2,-,CASSNYRENTIYF,TGTGCCAGCAGCAATTACAGGGAAAACACCATATATTTT
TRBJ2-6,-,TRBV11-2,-,CASSLGRVNSGANVLTF,TGTGCCAGCAGCTTAGGAAGGGTAAACTCTGGGGCCAACGTCCTGACTTTC
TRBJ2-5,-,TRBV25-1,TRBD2,CASSWGRGVQETQYF,TGTGCCAGCTCCTGGGGGCGGGGGGTCCAAGAGACCCAGTACTTC
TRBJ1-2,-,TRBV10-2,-,CASSPERVSYGYTF,TGTGCCAGCAGCCCGGAAAGGGTGAGCTATGGCTACACCTTC
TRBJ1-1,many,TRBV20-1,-,CSAREGGFTEAFF,TGCAGTGCTAGGGAGGGGGGGTTCACTGAAGCTTTCTTT
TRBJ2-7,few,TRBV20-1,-,CSPAHHYEQYF,TGCAGCCCAGCACACCACTACGAGCAGTACTTC
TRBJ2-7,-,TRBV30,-,CAWSLRGYEQYF,TGTGCCTGGTCCCTTCGGGGCTACGAGCAGTACTTC
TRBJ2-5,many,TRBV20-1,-,CSAPGGSYQETQYF,TGCAGTGCCCCTGGGGGCAGCTACCAAGAGACCCAGTACTTC